This T cell receptor (beta chain) stems from a study of monozygotic twins with inflammatory bowel disease. Study results and limitations: IBD patients had lower TCRbeta diversity (inverse Simpson) than healthy co-twins.

On this clonotype itself: The antigen is not known.

For every sample, eight separate reactions were used to make cDNA. Following a re-call of the 5' RACE reads, TCRdb has one entry per CDR3 protein and lacks DNA. The repertoire table contains about 210,000 distinct CDR3 sequences. In germline, CDR1 is SGHRS, CDR2 YFSETQ. CDR3 size: 12 residues. The rearrangement uses TRBV5-1 and TRBJ2-5; TCRdb proposes TRBD2, but this gene call is untestable without DNA. The TCR comes from a human donor with ulcerative colitis or Crohn's disease, or a healthy co-twin of an affected twin (not recorded which). The material sequenced was blood. This CDR3 reads CASSPLRETQYF.